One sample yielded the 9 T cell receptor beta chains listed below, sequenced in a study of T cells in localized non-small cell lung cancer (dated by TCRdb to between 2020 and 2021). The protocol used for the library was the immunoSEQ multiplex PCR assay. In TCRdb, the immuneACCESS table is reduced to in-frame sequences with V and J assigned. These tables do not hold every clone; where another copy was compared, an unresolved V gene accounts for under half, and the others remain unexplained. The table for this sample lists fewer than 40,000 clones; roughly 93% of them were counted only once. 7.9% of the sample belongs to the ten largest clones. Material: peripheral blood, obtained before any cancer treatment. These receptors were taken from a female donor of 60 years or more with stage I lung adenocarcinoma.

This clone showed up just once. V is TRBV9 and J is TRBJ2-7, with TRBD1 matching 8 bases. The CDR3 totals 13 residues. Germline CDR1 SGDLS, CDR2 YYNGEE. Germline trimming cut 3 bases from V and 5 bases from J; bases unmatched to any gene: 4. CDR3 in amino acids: CASSADRVHEQYF. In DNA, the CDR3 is TGTGCCAGCAGCGCGGACAGGGTCCACGAGCAGTACTTC.

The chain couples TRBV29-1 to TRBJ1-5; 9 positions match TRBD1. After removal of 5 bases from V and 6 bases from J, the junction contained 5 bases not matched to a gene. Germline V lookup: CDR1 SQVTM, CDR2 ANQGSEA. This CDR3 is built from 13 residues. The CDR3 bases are TGCAGCGTTCAACAGGGGGCTGGTCAGCCCCAGCATTTT. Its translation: CSVQQGAGQPQHF.

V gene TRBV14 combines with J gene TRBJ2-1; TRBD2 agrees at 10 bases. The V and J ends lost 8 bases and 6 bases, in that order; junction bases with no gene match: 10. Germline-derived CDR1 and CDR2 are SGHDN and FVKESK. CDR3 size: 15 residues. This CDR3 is CASFLSGGPLNEQFF. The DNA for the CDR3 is TGTGCCAGCTTTCTTAGCGGGGGGCCCCTCAATGAGCAGTTCTTC.

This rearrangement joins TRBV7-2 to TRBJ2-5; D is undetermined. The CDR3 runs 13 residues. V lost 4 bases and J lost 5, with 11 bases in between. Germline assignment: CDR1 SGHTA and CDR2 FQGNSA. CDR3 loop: CASSSSPRETQYF. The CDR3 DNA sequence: TGTGCCAGCAGCTCGAGTCCCCGGGAGACCCAGTACTTC.

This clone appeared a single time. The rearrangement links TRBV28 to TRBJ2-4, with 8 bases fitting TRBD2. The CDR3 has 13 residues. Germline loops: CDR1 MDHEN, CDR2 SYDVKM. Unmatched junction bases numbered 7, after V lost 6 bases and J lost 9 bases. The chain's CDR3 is CASSSGTRGIQYF. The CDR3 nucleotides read TGTGCCAGCAGCTCCGGGACTAGAGGCATTCAGTACTTC.

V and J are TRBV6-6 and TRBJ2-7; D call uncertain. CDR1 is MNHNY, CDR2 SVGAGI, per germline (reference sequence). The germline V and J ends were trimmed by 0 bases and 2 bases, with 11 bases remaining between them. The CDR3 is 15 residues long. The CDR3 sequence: CASSYSPKITYEQYF. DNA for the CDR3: TGTGCCAGCAGTTACTCTCCCAAGATCACCTACGAGCAGTACTTC.

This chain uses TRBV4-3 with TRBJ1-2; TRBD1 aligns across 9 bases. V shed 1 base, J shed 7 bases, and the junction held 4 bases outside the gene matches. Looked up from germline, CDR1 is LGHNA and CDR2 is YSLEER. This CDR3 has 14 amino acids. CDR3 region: CASSQAGTGRGYTF. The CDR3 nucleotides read TGCGCCAGCAGCCAAGCAGGGACAGGGCGTGGCTACACCTTC.

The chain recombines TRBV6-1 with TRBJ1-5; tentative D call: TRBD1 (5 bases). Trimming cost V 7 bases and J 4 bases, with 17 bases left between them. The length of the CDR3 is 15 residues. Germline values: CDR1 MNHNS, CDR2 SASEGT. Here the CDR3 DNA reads TGTGCCAGCACCCTCCAATCAGGGTTTAATCAGCCCCAGCATTTT. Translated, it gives CASTLQSGFNQPQHF.

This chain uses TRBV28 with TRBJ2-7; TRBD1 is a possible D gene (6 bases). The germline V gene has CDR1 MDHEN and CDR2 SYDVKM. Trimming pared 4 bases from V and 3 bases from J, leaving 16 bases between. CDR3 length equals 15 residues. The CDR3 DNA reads TGTGCCAGCAGTTCCGGACAGTTGGGGTTCTACGAGCAGTACGTC. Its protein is CASSSGQLGFYEQYV.